One and the same sample provided the 24 T cell receptor beta chains below, sequenced in a study of shared clonotypes between healthy human individuals. Produced via immunoSEQ multiplex PCR; TCRdb's table is partial and in-frame only. This table has roughly 500,000 clones, approximately 82% appearing once. Sequenced material: PBMCs. These receptors were collected from a woman aged 40 to 50 in good health. Some clones in this sample may be carry-over from other donors' samples.

V usage is TRBV27 and J usage is TRBJ1-2, with 8 bases identical to TRBD1. The CDR3 totals 16 residues. Per the germline V gene, CDR1 is MNHEY and CDR2 is SMNVEV (reference sequence). Trimming took 5 bases from V and 3 from J; bases not matched to a gene: 11. The DNA of the CDR3 is TGTGCCAGCAGTACTCAGGGGGCAGGCCTTTACTATGGCTACACCTTC. This sequence encodes CASSTQGAGLYYGYTF.

V is TRBV5-1 and J is TRBJ2-1, with D tentatively TRBD2 (5 bases). V shed 5 bases and J shed 5 bases, with 14 bases lying between them. Germline V gives CDR1 SGHRS, CDR2 YFSETQ. The CDR3 runs 14 residues. DNA for the CDR3: TGCGCCAGCAGGTTAATAGCGACCAACAATGAGCAGTTCTTC. Protein product: CASRLIATNNEQFF.

The chain couples TRBV11-1 to TRBJ1-6, with TRBD1 matching 9 bases. The CDR3 runs 15 residues. Germline V gives CDR1 SGHAT, CDR2 FQDESV (reference sequence). V shed 6 bases and J 7 bases; nucleotides not matched to a gene: 7. The chain's CDR3 is CASRLGQGRNSPLHF. CDR3 DNA: TGTGCCAGCAGACTCGGACAGGGGAGGAATTCACCCCTCCACTTT. The full variable domain, with the rest looked up from reference TRBV11-1 and TRBJ1-6, is EAEVAQSPRYKITEKSQAVAFWCDPISGHATLYWYRQILGQGPELLVQFQDESVVDDSQLPKDRFSAERLKGVDSTLKIQPAELGDSAMYLCASRLGQGRNSPLHFGNGTRLTVT.

This clone was seen more than once but under ten times. This sequence joins TRBV28 and TRBJ1-2, with 9 nucleotides matching TRBD1. Trimming cost V 5 bases and J 6 bases; bases outside gene matches: 4. Germline values: CDR1 MDHEN, CDR2 SYDVKM. CDR3 length equals 13 residues. CDR3 bases: TGTGCCAGCAGTCCCCGGGACAGGGATGGCTACACCTTC. Translation gives CASSPRDRDGYTF.

V is TRBV7-9 and J is TRBJ2-3, with 12 bases aligning to TRBD2. Germline CDR1 reads SEHNR; CDR2 reads FQNEAQ (reference sequence). CDR3 size: 17 residues. The ends lost 5 bases at V and 0 bases at J; junction bases unmatched: 6. This CDR3 is CASSRRTSGDSTDTQYF. The CDR3 DNA is TGTGCCAGCAGCCGCCGGACTAGCGGGGATAGCACAGATACGCAGTATTTT.

The chain employs TRBV4-3 and TRBJ2-2, with TRBD2 identical over 10 bases. CDR3 size: 18 residues. Germline CDR1 is LGHNA and CDR2 is YSLEER. The J segment lost 7 bases and the V segment lost 2 bases, leaving 13 bases of the junction unmatched. The CDR3 reads CASSQTRASGRWGGELFF. CDR3 bases: TGCGCCAGCAGCCAAACTCGGGCTAGCGGGAGATGGGGCGGGGAGCTGTTTTTT.

The V call is TRBV30, the J call TRBJ1-2, with D tentatively TRBD1 (6 bases). There are 13 residues in the CDR3. Germline values: CDR1 GTSNPN, CDR2 SVGIG (reference sequence). Trimming removed 0 bases at V and 7 bases at J, with 12 bases between. CDR3 protein: CAWSVRGFGGYTF. DNA of the CDR3: TGTGCCTGGAGTGTAAGGGGGTTTGGTGGCTACACCTTC.

The CDR3 loop reads CASSERVGLAGIVSYEQYF. For the CDR3, the DNA is TGTGCCAGCAGTGAAAGAGTTGGACTAGCGGGTATCGTCAGCTACGAGCAGTACTTC. This rearrangement joins TRBV6-1 to TRBJ2-7, with 11 bases identical to TRBD2. The CDR3 is 19 residues long. The V gene's germline CDR1 is MNHNS and CDR2 SASEGT. V shed 2 bases and J 3 bases; nucleotides not matched to a gene: 15.

This chain links TRBV7-3 with TRBJ2-2; 11 bases are shared with TRBD2. After removal of 0 bases from V and 5 bases from J, the junction contained 5 bases not matched to a gene. The CDR3 spans 17 residues. In germline, CDR1 is SGHTA, CDR2 FQGTGA. CDR3: CASSLTSGRARTGELFF. The CDR3 nucleotides are TGTGCCAGCAGCTTAACTAGCGGGAGGGCCCGGACCGGGGAGCTGTTTTTT.

As regards this clone: Within the sample, other DNA sequences also encode this same CDR3. The chain combines TRBV5-4 with TRBJ2-5, with D hard to call. The CDR3 consists of 12 residues. Germline V gene lookup returns CDR1 SGHNT and CDR2 YYREEE (reference sequence). V shed 2 bases and J shed 2 bases, with 4 bases lying between them. For the CDR3, the DNA is TGTGCCAGCAGCTTACCTCAAGAGACCCAGTACTTC. This encodes CASSLPQETQYF. Full variable domain (outside the CDR3, taken from reference TRBV5-4 and TRBJ2-5): ETGVTQSPTHLIKTRGQQVTLRCSSQSGHNTVSWYQQALGQGPQFIFQYYREEENGRGNFPPRFSGLQFPNYSSELNVNALELDDSALYLCASSLPQETQYFGPGTRLLVL.

This clone showed up just a few times. The rearrangement joins TRBV14 to TRBJ2-7; 10 bases are shared with TRBD2. The CDR3 is 17 amino acids. Germline CDR1 and CDR2: SGHDN and FVKESK. J was trimmed by 2 bases and V by 1 base; bases with no gene match: 8. The CDR3 DNA reads as TGTGCCAGCAGCCAAGTGTTTACTAGCGGGACCCCCTACGAGCAGTACTTC. Protein: CASSQVFTSGTPYEQYF.

The rearrangement uses TRBV7-9 and TRBJ2-7; D is unresolved. Germline CDR1 is SEHNR and CDR2 is FQNEAQ (reference sequence). Trimming took off 2 bases at V and 2 bases at J, with 13 bases between the two ends. The CDR3 consists of 15 residues. In nucleotides, the CDR3 is TGTGCCAGCAGCTTATGGCCGAACTATCCCTACGAGCAGTACTTC. Its protein is CASSLWPNYPYEQYF. Combining the CDR3 with reference TRBV7-9 and TRBJ2-7 gives the whole variable domain DTGVSQNPRHKITKRGQNVTFRCDPISEHNRLYWYRQTLGQGPEFLTYFQNEAQLEKSRLLSDRFSAERPKGSFSTLEIQRTEQGDSAMYLCASSLWPNYPYEQYFGPGTRLTVT.

This clone was found many times. The same CDR3 can be traced to other DNA sequences in this sample. The genes are TRBV19 and TRBJ2-6, with a tentative D call TRBD1 (5 bases). The V and J ends lost 4 bases and 0 bases respectively, with 16 bases between them. The CDR3 has 18 amino acids. CDR1 is LNHDA, CDR2 SQIVND, per germline (reference sequence). In DNA, the CDR3 is TGTGCCAGTAGTAGTACGACAGCGCTGAGCTCTGGGGCCAACGTCCTGACTTTC. This gives the protein CASSSTTALSSGANVLTF. The full variable domain, with the rest looked up from reference TRBV19 and TRBJ2-6, is DGGITQSPKYLFRKEGQNVTLSCEQNLNHDAMYWYRQDPGQGLRLIYYSQIVNDFQKGDIAEGYSVSREKKESFPLTVTSAQKNPTAFYLCASSSTTALSSGANVLTFGAGSRLTVL.

This chain joins TRBV5-1 and TRBJ1-3; TRBD1 is a possible D gene (5 bases). This CDR3 is built from 16 residues. Between the trimmed V and J ends, which lost 4 bases and 0 bases, there was a span of 14 bases. CDR1 SGHRS and CDR2 YFSETQ come from the germline V gene. The CDR3 is CASSTGDGRSGNTIYF. DNA for the CDR3: TGCGCCAGCAGCACCGGGGACGGCCGCTCTGGAAACACCATATATTTT.

This chain uses TRBV7-9 with TRBJ1-1; D might be TRBD1 (6 bases). The CDR3 is 13 amino acids. The ends were cut back, 6 bases at V and 1 base at J, with 9 bases in the middle. Per the germline V gene, CDR1 is SEHNR and CDR2 is FQNEAQ (reference sequence). This chain's CDR3 is CASSMDRNTEAFF. The CDR3 DNA sequence: TGTGCCAGCAGTATGGACAGGAACACTGAAGCTTTCTTT.

The CDR3 loop is CSALRQDEAFF. For the CDR3, the DNA is TGCAGTGCCCTCCGACAGGATGAAGCTTTCTTT. The chain combines TRBV20-1 with TRBJ1-1; D might be TRBD1 (6 bases). The CDR3 extends over 11 amino acids. V lost 6 bases, J lost 7 bases, and 12 bases lay in between. Germline V gives CDR1 DFQATT, CDR2 SNEGSKA (reference sequence).

V gene TRBV9 combines with J gene TRBJ1-2; a weak D match, TRBD1 (5 bases). Trimming shortened V by 0 bases and J by 8 bases, and 8 bases separated the two germline ends. The germline V gene encodes CDR1 SGDLS and CDR2 YYNGEE. This CDR3 region has 12 residues. The CDR3, as DNA: TGTGCCAGCAGCGTAGTTGAGGGGGGCTACACCTTC. It yields the protein CASSVVEGGYTF.

J is TRBJ1-1 and V is TRBV20-1, with no clear D. There are 10 residues in the CDR3. Germline V gives CDR1 DFQATT, CDR2 SNEGSKA (reference sequence). Trimming shortened V by 6 bases and J by 5 bases, and 7 bases separated the two germline ends. CDR3 protein: CSAPKTEAFF. Written as DNA, the CDR3 is TGCAGTGCCCCTAAGACTGAAGCTTTCTTT.

The chain uses TRBV21-1 and TRBJ2-5; the table's D call, TRBD2, has no DNA check behind it. TRBV21-1 is a pseudogene locus. This CDR3 is built from 16 residues. CDR3 nucleotides: TGTGCCAGCAGAAATCGGGGGGTCGGTAAACAGGAGACCCAGTACTTC. This translates into CASRNRGVGKQETQYF.

The gene calls are TRBV5-4 and TRBJ2-1; TRBD2 is a possible D gene (5 bases). Germline V gene data show CDR1 as SGHNT and CDR2 as YYREEE (reference sequence). V was shortened by 4 bases and J by 10 bases, with 15 bases between the two germline ends. This CDR3 comprises 13 residues. The DNA for the CDR3 is TGTGCCAGCAGCGGTACTAGGGTCGGCGAGCAGTTCTTC. Translated: CASSGTRVGEQFF.

The V and J genes are TRBV14 and TRBJ2-2, with 9 nucleotides matching TRBD1. J gave up 5 bases and V 4 bases, and 8 bases lay outside the gene matches. This CDR3 is 16 amino acids long. CDR1 and CDR2 (germline): SGHDN, FVKESK. CDR3 DNA sequence: TGTGCCAGCAGCCGACGACAGGGGGTAGGGACCGGGGAGCTGTTTTTT. Protein: CASSRRQGVGTGELFF.

The chain has TRBV5-5 and TRBJ2-1; unclear D gene. Germline values: CDR1 SGHKS, CDR2 YYEKEE (reference sequence). The ends were cut back, 3 bases at V and 0 bases at J, with 13 bases in the middle. The length of the CDR3 is 16 residues. CDR3 DNA: TGTGCCAGCAGCTCCATGGCGCAGAGCTCCTACAATGAGCAGTTCTTC. Its protein is CASSSMAQSSYNEQFF.

Only one count was recorded for this clone. The J gene is TRBJ1-2, the V gene TRBV28; D perhaps matches TRBD1 (5 bases). Trimming took 5 bases from V and 8 from J, leaving 9 bases between them. Germline V lookup: CDR1 MDHEN, CDR2 SYDVKM. The CDR3 has 11 amino acids. The CDR3 is CASSDSGGYTF. For the CDR3, the DNA is TGTGCCAGCAGTGACAGTGGCGGCTACACCTTC.

This clone was detected a few times. The genes are TRBV18 and TRBJ1-2, with unresolved D. Germline CDR1 reads KGHSH; CDR2 reads LQKENI. V was shortened by 3 bases and J by 7 bases, with 18 bases between the two germline ends. This CDR3 is 15 amino acids long. The CDR3, as DNA: TGTGCCAGCTCACCCCTACGGGAGGGATCGGCTGGCTACACCTTC. Amino acid sequence: CASSPLREGSAGYTF.